The present TCR beta chain was sequenced within a study of blood T cells in healthy people across ages. J was trimmed by 2 bases and V by 4 bases; bases with no gene match: 6. The germline V gene has CDR1 SGHRS and CDR2 YFSETQ. CDR3 size: 16 residues. The count of this clonotype is one. Primed by a sample-barcoded 5' primer and a J-beta primer mix, a second PCR proceeded for 7 to 11 cycles. Researchers report that each sample yielded at least 3 million CDR3-containing paired-end reads. TCRdb itself ran the 5' RACE reads through MiXCR, one entry per CDR3 protein. Among over a million distinct CDR3 sequences listed, over 35% were seen once. Donors each provided roughly 11 milliliters of peripheral blood.

The sequenced material came from blood. This TCR derives from a woman in her sixties or seventies in good health. V and J are TRBV5-1 and TRBJ2-1; 10 bases fit TRBD2. The CDR3 loop is CASSRLAGGTYNEQFF. CDR3 in DNA: TGCGCCAGCAGCCGATTAGCGGGAGGCACCTACAATGAGCAGTTCTTC.